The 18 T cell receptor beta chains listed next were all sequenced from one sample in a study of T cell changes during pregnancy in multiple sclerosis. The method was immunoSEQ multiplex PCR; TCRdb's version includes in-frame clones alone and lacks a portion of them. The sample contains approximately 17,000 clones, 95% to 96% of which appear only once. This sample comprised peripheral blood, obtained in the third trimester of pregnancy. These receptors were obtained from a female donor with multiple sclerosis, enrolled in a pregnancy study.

The CDR3: CASSPRQNYGYTF. In nucleotides, the CDR3 is TGTGCCAGCAGTCCCCGACAGAACTATGGCTACACCTTC. V usage is TRBV27 and J usage is TRBJ1-2; D might be TRBD1 (5 bases). The CDR3 contains 13 residues. CDR1 and CDR2 (germline): MNHEY, SMNVEV (reference sequence). The V end lost 5 bases, the J end lost 2 bases, and 9 bases lay between the germline ends.

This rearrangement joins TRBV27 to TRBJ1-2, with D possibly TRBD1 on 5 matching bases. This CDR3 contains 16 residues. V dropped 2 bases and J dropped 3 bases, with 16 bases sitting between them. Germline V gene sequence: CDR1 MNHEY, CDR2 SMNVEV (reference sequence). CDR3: CASSLKGAISDYGYTF. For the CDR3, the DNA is TGTGCCAGCAGTTTAAAAGGGGCCATCTCTGACTATGGCTACACCTTC.

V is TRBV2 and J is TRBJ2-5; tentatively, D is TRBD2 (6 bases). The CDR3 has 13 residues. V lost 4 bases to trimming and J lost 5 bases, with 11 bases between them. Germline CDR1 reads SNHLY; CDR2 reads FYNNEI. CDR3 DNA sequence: TGTGCCAGCAGTGCGGTACGGGGGGAGACCCAGTACTTC. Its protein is CASSAVRGETQYF.

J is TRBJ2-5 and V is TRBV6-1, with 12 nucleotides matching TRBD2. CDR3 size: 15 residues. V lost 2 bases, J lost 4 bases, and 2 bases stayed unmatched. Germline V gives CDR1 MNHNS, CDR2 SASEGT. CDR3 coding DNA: TGTGCCAGCAGTGAACTAGCGGGGGGGCCAGAGACCCAGTACTTC. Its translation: CASSELAGGPETQYF.

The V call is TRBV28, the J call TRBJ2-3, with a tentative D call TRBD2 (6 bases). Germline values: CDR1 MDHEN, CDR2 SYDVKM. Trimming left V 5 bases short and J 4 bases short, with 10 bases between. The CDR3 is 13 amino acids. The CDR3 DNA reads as TGTGCCAGCAGTGGGACTGTATCAGATACGCAGTATTTT. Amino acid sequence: CASSGTVSDTQYF.

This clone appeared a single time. The CDR3 sequence is CASSPGAGRGEAFF. The DNA for the CDR3 is TGTGCCAGCTCACCGGGGGCGGGCCGTGGTGAGGCTTTCTTT. The chain has TRBV18 and TRBJ1-1, with a weak D call TRBD1 (6 bases). The CDR3 loop spans 14 amino acids. CDR1 and CDR2 from the germline V gene are KGHSH and LQKENI. Deletions cut 3 bases from V and 11 bases from J, with 19 bases between.

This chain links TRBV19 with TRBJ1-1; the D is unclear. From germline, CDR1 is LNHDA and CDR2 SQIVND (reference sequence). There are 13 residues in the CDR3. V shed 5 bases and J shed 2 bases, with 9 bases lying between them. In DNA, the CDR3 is TGTGCCAGTAGTTCAATTCCAAACACTGAAGCTTTCTTT. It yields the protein CASSSIPNTEAFF.

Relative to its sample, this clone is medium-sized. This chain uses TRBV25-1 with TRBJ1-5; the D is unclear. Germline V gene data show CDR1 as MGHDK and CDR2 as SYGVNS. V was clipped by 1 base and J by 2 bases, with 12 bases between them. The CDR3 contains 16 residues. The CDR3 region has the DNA TGTGCCAGCAGTGAATCGAGGGCCGCGGGCAATCAGCCCCAGCATTTT. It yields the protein CASSESRAAGNQPQHF.

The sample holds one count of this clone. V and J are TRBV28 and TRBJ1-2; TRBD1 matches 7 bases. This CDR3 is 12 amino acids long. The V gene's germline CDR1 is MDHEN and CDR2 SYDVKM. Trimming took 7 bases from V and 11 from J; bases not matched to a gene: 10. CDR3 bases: TGTGCCAGCACCCTTGACAGGGAAGGATACACCTTC. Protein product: CASTLDREGYTF.

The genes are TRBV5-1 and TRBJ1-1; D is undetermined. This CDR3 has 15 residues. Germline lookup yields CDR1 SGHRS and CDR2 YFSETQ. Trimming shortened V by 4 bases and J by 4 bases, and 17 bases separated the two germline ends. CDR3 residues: CASSLSTVGGTEAFF. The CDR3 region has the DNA TGCGCCAGCAGCCTAAGTACGGTTGGCGGCACTGAAGCTTTCTTT.

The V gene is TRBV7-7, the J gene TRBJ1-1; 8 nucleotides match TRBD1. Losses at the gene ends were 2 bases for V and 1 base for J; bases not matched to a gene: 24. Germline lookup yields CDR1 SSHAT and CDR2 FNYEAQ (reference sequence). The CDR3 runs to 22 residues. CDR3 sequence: CASSLFYILGNRGRIRNTEAFF. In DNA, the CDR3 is TGTGCCAGCAGCTTATTCTATATTCTCGGTAACAGGGGGAGAATTCGGAACACTGAAGCTTTCTTT.

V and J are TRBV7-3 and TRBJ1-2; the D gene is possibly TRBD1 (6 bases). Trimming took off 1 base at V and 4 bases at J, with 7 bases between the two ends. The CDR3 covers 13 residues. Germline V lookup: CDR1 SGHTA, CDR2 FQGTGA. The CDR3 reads CASSLIQGYGYTF. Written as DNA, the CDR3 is TGTGCCAGCAGCTTAATACAGGGCTATGGCTACACCTTC.

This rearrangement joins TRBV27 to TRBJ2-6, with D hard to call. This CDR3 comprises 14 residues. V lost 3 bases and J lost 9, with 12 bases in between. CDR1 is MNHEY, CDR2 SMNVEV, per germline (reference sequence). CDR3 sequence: CASSFTSPGNVLTF. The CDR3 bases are TGTGCCAGCAGTTTCACCTCCCCCGGCAACGTCCTGACTTTC.

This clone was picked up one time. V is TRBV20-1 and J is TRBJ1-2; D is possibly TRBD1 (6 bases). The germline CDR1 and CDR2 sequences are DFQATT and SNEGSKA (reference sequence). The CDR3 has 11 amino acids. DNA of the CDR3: TGCAGGGGGGGGCCTAACTATGGCTACACCTTC. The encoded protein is CRGGPNYGYTF.

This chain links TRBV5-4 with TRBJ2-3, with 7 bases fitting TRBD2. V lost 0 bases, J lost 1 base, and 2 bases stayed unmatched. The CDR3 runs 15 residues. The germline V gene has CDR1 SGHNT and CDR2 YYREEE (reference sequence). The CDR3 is CASSLEAGGTDTQYF. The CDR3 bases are TGTGCCAGCAGCTTGGAGGCGGGAGGCACAGATACGCAGTATTTT.

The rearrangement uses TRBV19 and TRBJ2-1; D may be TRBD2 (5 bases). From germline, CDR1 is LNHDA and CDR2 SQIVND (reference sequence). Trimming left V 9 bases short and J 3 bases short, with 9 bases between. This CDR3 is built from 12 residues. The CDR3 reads CASEAGYNEQFF. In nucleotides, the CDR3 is TGTGCCAGCGAGGCGGGCTACAATGAGCAGTTCTTC.

This chain's CDR3 is CASSFAGPNTDTQYF. The CDR3 coding sequence is TGTGCCAGCAGCTTCGCGGGCCCTAACACAGATACGCAGTATTTT. This chain uses TRBV7-8 with TRBJ2-3, with D tentatively TRBD2 (5 bases). This CDR3 is built from 15 residues. The V gene's germline CDR1 is SGHVS and CDR2 FQNEAQ. V lost 3 bases, J lost 2 bases, and 12 bases lay in between.

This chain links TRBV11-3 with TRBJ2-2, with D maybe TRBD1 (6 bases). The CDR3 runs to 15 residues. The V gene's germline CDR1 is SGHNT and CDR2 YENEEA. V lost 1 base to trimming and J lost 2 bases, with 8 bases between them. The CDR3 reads CASSLAQGNTGELFF. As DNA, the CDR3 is TGTGCCAGCAGCTTAGCACAGGGAAACACCGGGGAGCTGTTTTTT.